Below, 7 T cell receptor beta chains from the same sample are listed, as sequenced in a study of long-term antiretroviral therapy in people with HIV. The authors ran the immunoSEQ assay, v3.0, at survey level. Only in-frame clones appear in the TCRdb table, and some are missing; sequencing was by immunoSEQ multiplex PCR. Of under 25,000 clones in the sample, about 88% were seen once. Sequenced material: unsorted PBMCs, taken 0.6 years after starting antiretroviral therapy. These receptors were taken from a man aged 60-69 years with HIV.

J is TRBJ2-7 and V is TRBV5-4, with 7 bases lining up with TRBD2. V was pared by 4 bases and J by 2 bases, with 9 bases of the junction left unmatched. Germline V gene lookup returns CDR1 SGHNT and CDR2 YYREEE (reference sequence). The CDR3 totals 15 residues. Here the CDR3 reads CASSRKAGVPYEQYF. CDR3 in DNA: TGTGCCAGCAGCCGTAAGGCGGGGGTCCCCTACGAGCAGTACTTC.

This chain connects TRBV18 to TRBJ2-7; TRBD2 matches at 7 bases. V gave up 6 bases and J gave up 4 bases; unmatched junction bases: 6. CDR1 and CDR2 from the germline V gene are KGHSH and LQKENI. The CDR3 has 13 residues. The CDR3 region has the DNA TGTGCCAGCTCCTTAGGACTAGTGTACGAGCAGTACTTC. This translates into CASSLGLVYEQYF.

The chain recombines TRBV5-1 with TRBJ2-1; D might be TRBD1 (5 bases). CDR3 length equals 16 residues. Deletions cut 4 bases from V and 0 bases from J, with 14 bases between. Germline CDR1 and CDR2: SGHRS and YFSETQ. The chain's CDR3 is CASSEIPGNSYNEQFF. As DNA, the CDR3 is TGCGCCAGCAGCGAGATTCCAGGGAACTCCTACAATGAGCAGTTCTTC.

V and J are TRBV7-3 and TRBJ2-2; D may be TRBD2 (7 bases). CDR1 and CDR2 (germline): SGHTA, FQGTGA. Trimming shortened V by 2 bases and J by 0 bases, and 10 bases separated the two germline ends. This CDR3 spans 16 amino acids. The CDR3 DNA sequence: TGTGCCAGCAGCTTAGCGGGGGCCACGAACACCGGGGAGCTGTTTTTT. Amino acids: CASSLAGATNTGELFF.

The chain has TRBV6-5 and TRBJ2-7, with TRBD2 as a possible D gene (6 bases). CDR1 MNHEY and CDR2 SVGAGI come from the germline V gene. The V gene lost 5 bases and the J gene lost 6 bases, with 17 bases spanning the gap. This CDR3 spans 14 amino acids. CDR3 bases: TGTGCCAGCAGTCTTCCGAGGCAGGGAGGCGAGCAGTACTTC. It encodes CASSLPRQGGEQYF.

The rearrangement links TRBV4-2 to TRBJ2-2; 7 bases are shared with TRBD1. This CDR3 contains 17 residues. Germline V gives CDR1 LGHNA, CDR2 YNFKEQ. V shed 0 bases, J shed 4 bases, and the junction held 8 bases outside the gene matches. DNA of the CDR3: TGTGCCAGCAGCCAAGAAATGAAGGGGGCGGCCACCGGGGAGCTGTTTTTT. Translated: CASSQEMKGAATGELFF.

V usage is TRBV11-3 and J usage is TRBJ2-2, with D possibly being TRBD1 or TRBD2 (5 bases each). The CDR3 has 17 residues. Deletions cut 2 bases from V and 5 bases from J, with 18 bases between. Per the germline V gene, CDR1 is SGHNT and CDR2 is YENEEA. CDR3 protein: CASSLTVPGWGTGELFF. CDR3 coding DNA: TGTGCCAGCAGCTTAACAGTACCGGGGTGGGGGACCGGGGAGCTGTTTTTT.